This entry features one T cell receptor beta chain sequence. The sample is drawn from a study of T-cell memory formation after mild COVID-19. The germline CDR1 and CDR2 sequences are SGHDT and YYEEEE. The CDR3 extends over 15 amino acids. The J segment lost 2 bases and the V segment lost 4 bases, leaving 5 bases of the junction unmatched. TCRdb ran MiXCR on the 5' RACE reads and lists one entry per CDR3 protein. The sample shows about 540,000 distinct CDR3 sequences, approximately 20% of them seen only once. The chain couples TRBV5-6 to TRBJ2-5; 10 bases match TRBD2. Sequences were obtained from PBMCs or a T cell subset sorted from them (not recorded which). This sequence originates from an adult woman who had mild COVID-19 (a few samples of this study predate the infection). Cell type and time point are not known. In DNA form, the CDR3 reads TGTGCCAGCAGCGATATACTAGCGGGACAAGAGACCCAGTACTTC. Encoded protein: CASSDILAGQETQYF.